These T cell receptor beta chains were read from a single sample in a study of blood T cell repertoires in COVID-19. The protocol was immunoSEQ multiplex PCR, while the TCRdb copy is restricted to in-frame clones and leaves out a portion. The table shows 65,000 to 75,000 clones, with approximately 92% occurring only once. Sequencing input: peripheral blood. The receptor set was obtained from a woman aged 45 to 65 with active COVID-19. The CDR3 runs from the conserved cysteine through the conserved F or W. Fields, in order: J gene, D gene, V gene, CDR3 DNA, CDR3 protein. The D gene is left open where the match is weak.

TRBJ1-2 TRBD1 TRBV24-1 TGTGCCACCAGTGATTTGACAGGGGCCTATGGCTACACCTTC CATSDLTGAYGYTF
TRBJ2-5 - TRBV14 TGTGCCAGCAGCCAGTGGATAGCGGCCAACCAAGAGACCCAGTACTTC CASSQWIAANQETQYF
TRBJ1-4 - TRBV19 TGTGCCAGTAGTGACTCCCTGGGGGCTCCTAATGAAAAACTGTTTTTT CASSDSLGAPNEKLFF
TRBJ2-5 - TRBV12-3/TRBV12-4 TGTGCCAGCAGTTTATCGGAGACCCAGTACTTC CASSLSETQYF
TRBJ1-2 - TRBV3-1/TRBV3-2 TGTGCCAGCAGCCTAGAGGGGGGATGGAGCTATGGCTACACCTTC CASSLEGGWSYGYTF
TRBJ2-7 TRBD1 TRBV7-3 TGTGCCAGCAGCTCCGGGACAGAAACCTACGAGCAGTACTTC CASSSGTETYEQYF
TRBJ2-1 TRBD2 TRBV4-2 TGTGCCAGCTCTTCTAGACTAGCGGATGGCAACAATGAGCAGTTCTTC CASSSRLADGNNEQFF
TRBJ1-1 - TRBV7-2 TGTGCCACCCAAGGGGGGGCGCGGAACACTGAAGCTTTCTTT CATQGGARNTEAFF
TRBJ2-7 TRBD2 TRBV5-1 TGCGCCAGCAGCTTGAATGCTGGGACTAGCGCCTACGAGCAGTACTTC CASSLNAGTSAYEQYF
TRBJ2-1 - TRBV12-3/TRBV12-4 TGTGCCAGCAGTTTCGGGATTCGGCGTGAGCAGTTCTTC CASSFGIRREQFF
TRBJ2-7 TRBD1 TRBV7-9 TGTGCCAGCAGCCCGGGACAGGGGTTCGCCAACGAGCAGTACTTC CASSPGQGFANEQYF
TRBJ2-2 - TRBV27 TGTGCCAGCACAGGGGCTCAGGTCACCGGGGAGCTGTTTTTT CASTGAQVTGELFF